The 18 T cell receptor beta chains below were found in one sample sequenced in a study of T cells in Graves' hyperthyroidism and ophthalmopathy (dated by TCRdb to between 2018 and 2021). The receptor library was made with multiplex PCR. Sequenced using an Illumina HiSeq 2000. The TCR beta CDR3 regions were amplified from RNA transcripts. The TCR CDR3 was subjected to a first round of RT-PCR using the HTBI primer set and the Qiagen OneStep RT-PCR kit. In-frame beta chains were kept once TCRdb had trimmed the public reads at Q25 with fastp and called clones with MiXCR. Each CDR3 protein appears once, grouped with its most common genes and DNA. The sample profile shows roughly 100,000 distinct CDR3 sequences; over 45% of them were found once. Jointly, the top ten make up 26% of the sample. The sequenced sample consisted of blood. Source of these receptors: a man in his forties with Graves' hyperthyroidism.

This clonotype appeared many times. The rearrangement links TRBV5-1 to TRBJ1-4, with TRBD1 identical over 10 bases. This CDR3 is 15 amino acids long. Germline-derived CDR1 and CDR2 are SGHRS and YFSETQ. V gave up 0 bases and J gave up 7 bases; unmatched junction bases: 3. As DNA, the CDR3 is TGCGCCAGCAGCTTGGGGACAGGGGGAGGTGAAAAACTGTTTTTT. Translation: CASSLGTGGGEKLFF.

The J gene is TRBJ1-4, the V gene TRBV20-1; a possible D gene is TRBD1 (5 bases). V lost 6 bases and J lost 7, with 15 bases in between. The CDR3 has 13 amino acids. In germline, CDR1 is DFQATT, CDR2 SNEGSKA (reference sequence). This chain's CDR3 is CSAVAQGGEKLFF. In nucleotides, the CDR3 is TGCAGTGCCGTCGCCCAGGGTGGTGAAAAACTGTTTTTT.

This clonotype has a single count. The rearrangement uses TRBV7-3 and TRBJ2-7, with no clear D. V was shortened by 1 base and J by 2 bases, with 15 bases between the two germline ends. Germline V gives CDR1 SGHTA, CDR2 FQGTGA. The CDR3 is made up of 16 amino acids. The CDR3 DNA is TGTGCCAGCAGCTTAAACGCTCTCGGAACACCCTACGAGCAGTACTTC. Its protein product is CASSLNALGTPYEQYF.

This clonotype was detected ten times or more. A read error may produce the germline difference seen at one junction end. The genes are TRBV15 and TRBJ2-6, with D perhaps assigned TRBD1 or TRBD2 (5 bases each). CDR1 and CDR2 from the germline V gene are LNHNV and YYDKDF (reference sequence). This CDR3 has 15 residues. This CDR3 reads CASSQRGSGANVLTF. The CDR3 coding sequence is TGTGCCAGCAGCCAGAGGGGCTCTGGGGCCAACGTCCTGACTTTC.

This clonotype was seen many times. This chain joins TRBV5-1 and TRBJ2-7; D is unclear. Trimming pared 0 bases from V and 3 bases from J, leaving 7 bases between. Germline V gene sequence: CDR1 SGHRS, CDR2 YFSETQ. The CDR3 sequence is 13 residues long. CDR3 bases: TGCGCCAGCAGCTTGGAAGGAGACTACGAGCAGTACTTC. Its protein product is CASSLEGDYEQYF.

This clonotype was seen a handful of times. The rearrangement uses TRBV28 and TRBJ1-2; D not resolved. Per the germline V gene, CDR1 is MDHEN and CDR2 is SYDVKM. The CDR3 has 14 residues. Trimming pared 4 bases from V and 1 base from J, leaving 10 bases between. CDR3 sequence: CASSSREVNYGYTF. The CDR3 region has the DNA TGTGCCAGCAGTTCTCGGGAGGTTAACTATGGCTACACCTTC.

This clonotype was counted at least ten times. CDR3 DNA: TGTGCCAGCAGCCAGACAATGAATCAGCCCCAGCATTTT. It translates to CASSQTMNQPQHF. The rearrangement uses TRBV4-2 and TRBJ1-5, with unresolved D. This CDR3 contains 13 residues. Germline-derived CDR1 and CDR2 are LGHNA and YNFKEQ. Trimming removed 3 bases at V and 4 bases at J, with 7 bases between.

Many counts were recorded for this clonotype. The gene calls are TRBV5-1 and TRBJ2-6, with no clear D. The length of the CDR3 is 16 residues. Germline assignment: CDR1 SGHRS and CDR2 YFSETQ. The V end lost 5 bases, the J end lost 0 bases, and 12 bases lay between the germline ends. For the CDR3, the DNA is TGCGCCAGCAGTTCAGGCGAAAACTCTGGGGCCAACGTCCTGACTTTC. This codes for CASSSGENSGANVLTF. Full variable domain (missing parts from reference TRBV5-1 and TRBJ2-6): KAGVTQTPRYLIKTRGQQVTLSCSPISGHRSVSWYQQTPGQGLQFLFEYFSETQRNKGNFPGRFSGRQFSNSRSEMNVSTLELGDSALYLCASSSGENSGANVLTFGAGSRLTVL.

This chain uses TRBV29-1 with TRBJ2-5; 8 nucleotides align to TRBD2. Germline V gives CDR1 SQVTM, CDR2 ANQGSEA. V lost 4 bases and J lost 3; bases outside the gene matches: 7. The CDR3 spans 14 residues. The DNA of the CDR3 is TGCAGCGTTGCGGGAGGGCCTAGGGAAGAGACCCAGTACTTC. Translation gives CSVAGGPREETQYF. The complete variable domain, with remaining parts taken from reference TRBV29-1 and TRBJ2-5, reads SAVISQKPSRDICQRGTSLTIQCQVDSQVTMMFWYRQQPGQSLTLIATANQGSEATYESGFVIDKFPISRPNLTFSTLTVSNMSPEDSSIYLCSVAGGPREETQYFGPGTRLLVL.

This clonotype was found many times. The V and J genes are TRBV2 and TRBJ2-1; D gene ambiguous. Germline lookup yields CDR1 SNHLY and CDR2 FYNNEI. The CDR3 is 13 residues long. V was shortened by 2 bases and J by 6 bases, with 8 bases between the two germline ends. The CDR3 nucleotides read TGTGCCAGCAGTGAAACAGTGGTCAATGAGCAGTTCTTC. It yields the protein CASSETVVNEQFF.

Turning to this clonotype: A clone one base away is much larger, so this may be a read error. This chain connects TRBV24-1 to TRBJ2-2; possible D gene TRBD1, 6 bases. The CDR3 length is 15 residues. The V gene lost 8 bases and the J gene lost 9 bases, with 21 bases spanning the gap. From germline, CDR1 is KGHDR and CDR2 SFDVKD. The CDR3 sequence: CATTPTGPRHRELFF. For the CDR3, the DNA is TGTGCCACCACGCCTACAGGGCCGCGTCACCGGGAGCTGTTTTTT.

Many counts were recorded for this clonotype. This sequence joins TRBV29-1 and TRBJ2-7; D is unresolved. Trimming pared 2 bases from V and 2 bases from J, leaving 16 bases between. This CDR3 region has 15 residues. Germline CDR1 reads SQVTM; CDR2 reads ANQGSEA. The CDR3 loop is CSVELYDHETYEQYF. The CDR3 DNA reads TGCAGCGTTGAACTCTACGACCACGAGACCTACGAGCAGTACTTC.

This chain connects TRBV2 to TRBJ1-1; perhaps TRBD1 as D (5 bases). The CDR3 sequence is 13 residues long. Germline loops: CDR1 SNHLY, CDR2 FYNNEI. The germline V and J ends were trimmed by 3 bases and 7 bases, with 12 bases remaining between them. CDR3 in DNA: TGTGCCAGCAGTGACGCGAGGGGCGGTGAAGCTTTCTTT. It specifies CASSDARGGEAFF.

On this clonotype itself: A junction end diverges from the germline sequence, so it may reflect a read error. CDR3: CASSTAIYGGDWDEQVF. In DNA form, the CDR3 reads TGTGCCAGCAGCACGGCAATCTACGGGGGGGATTGGGATGAGCAGGTCTTC. The V and J genes are TRBV4-2 and TRBJ2-1; 8 nucleotides align to TRBD2. Germline CDR1 reads LGHNA; CDR2 reads YNFKEQ. The CDR3 covers 17 residues.

This clonotype is a singleton in its sample. This sequence joins TRBV10-3 and TRBJ1-5; 9 bases fit TRBD1. This CDR3 region has 15 residues. Looked up from germline, CDR1 is ENHRY and CDR2 is SYGVKD. The junction had 7 bases not matched to a gene; V was cut back by 5 bases and J by 5 bases. The DNA of the CDR3 is TGTGCCATCAGTACAGGGGGCGATTGCGATCAGCCCCAGCATTTT. Its protein is CAISTGGDCDQPQHF.

The rearrangement links TRBV6-1 to TRBJ1-2; the match to TRBD1 covers 8 bases. Germline lookup yields CDR1 MNHNS and CDR2 SASEGT. The CDR3 totals 11 residues. Unmatched junction bases numbered 2, after V lost 8 bases and J lost 6 bases. The CDR3 DNA follows: TGTGCCAGCCTGACAGGGGATGGCTACACCTTC. Its translation: CASLTGDGYTF.

The chain uses TRBV10-3 and TRBJ1-3, with unresolved D. The CDR3 has 13 residues. CDR1 ENHRY and CDR2 SYGVKD come from the germline V gene. With 6 bases removed from V and 8 bases from J, the gap between germline ends came to 14 bases. The CDR3 bases are TGTGCCATCAGGTTAGAGGCGGGAGACACCATATATTTT. Its translation is CAIRLEAGDTIYF.

This sequence joins TRBV2 and TRBJ1-1; D remains unclear. V shed 6 bases and J shed 8 bases, with 13 bases lying between them. This CDR3 has 12 amino acids. Germline CDR1 and CDR2: SNHLY and FYNNEI. In DNA form, the CDR3 reads TGTGCCAGCAGCTCGACATCGACAGAAGCTTTCTTT. Encoded protein: CASSSTSTEAFF.